This TCR beta chain is drawn from a study of breast tumors, draining lymph nodes, adjacent tissues (dated by TCRdb to the mid-2010s). Some background on the complete study: The study compared TCR beta repertoires across tumor, adjacent nontumor tissue and axillary lymph nodes from breast cancer patients. The study aimed to assess the relationships and possible T-cell exchange between tumor, surrounding tissue and draining lymph node repertoires in human breast cancer. Beyond this particular receptor, the publication reports: The data were considered consistent with the idea that most tumor T cells come from the lymph node and then expand in tumor tissue. T-cell repertoire diversity in tumors was found to be lower than in lymph nodes but higher than in nontumor tissue, and preferential V and J gene usage was observed. The conclusion that tumor T cells originate in lymph nodes was presented as consistent with a hypothesis rather than as directly demonstrated. In luminal-like breast cancer, tumor and nontumor tissue repertoires resembled each other significantly more than in basal-like breast cancer.

For this clonotype: The clone's antigen remains unknown. This may be a read error: a much more frequent sequence differs by one nucleotide.

At the junction V is shortened by 0 bases and J by 5 bases, with 7 bases in between. There are 13 amino acids in the CDR3, from cysteine to phenylalanine inclusive. Only the CDR3 portion is preserved as DNA: 39 bases, with reading frame beginning at the first base. Sequences MNHNY (CDR1) and SVGAGI (CDR2) are obtained from the germline V gene (reference sequence). Sequencing instrument: Illumina HiSeq 2000. TCR beta chain libraries were generated by multiplex PCR amplification. The amplified TCR beta chain products were analyzed by high-throughput sequencing. TCRdb ran its own pipeline on the public reads, namely fastp trimming at Q25 and MiXCR clone calling, and kept in-frame beta chains. When rows share a CDR3 protein, they turn into one entry using the most common DNA and genes. Present in this sample are more than 250,000 distinct CDR3 sequences, around 31% of which were seen just once. Jointly, the top ten make up roughly 1.2% of the sample.

The lymph node samples were taken from the axillary draining lymph nodes of breast cancer patients. Here the chain combines TRBV6-6 and TRBJ2-5, with no reliable assignment of the D segment. Material for sequencing was axillary lymph node tissue. This clonotype originated in a female donor with breast cancer. Some clones in this sample may be carry-over from other donors' samples. The CDR3 region reads CASSYSMLETQYF. The DNA reads TGTGCCAGCAGTTACTCGATGTTGGAGACCCAGTACTTC.